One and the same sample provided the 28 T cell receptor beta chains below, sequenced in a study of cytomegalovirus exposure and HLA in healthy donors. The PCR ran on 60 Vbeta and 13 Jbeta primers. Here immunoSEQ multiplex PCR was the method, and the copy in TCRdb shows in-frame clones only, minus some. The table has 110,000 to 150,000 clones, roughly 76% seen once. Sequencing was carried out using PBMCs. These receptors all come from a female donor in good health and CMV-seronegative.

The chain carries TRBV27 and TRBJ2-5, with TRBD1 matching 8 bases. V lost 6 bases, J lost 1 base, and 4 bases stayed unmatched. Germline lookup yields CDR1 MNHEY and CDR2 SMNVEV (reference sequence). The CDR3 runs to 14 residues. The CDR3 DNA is TGTGCCAGCAGGACAGGGGTAGGCCAAGAGACCCAGTACTTC. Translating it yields CASRTGVGQETQYF.

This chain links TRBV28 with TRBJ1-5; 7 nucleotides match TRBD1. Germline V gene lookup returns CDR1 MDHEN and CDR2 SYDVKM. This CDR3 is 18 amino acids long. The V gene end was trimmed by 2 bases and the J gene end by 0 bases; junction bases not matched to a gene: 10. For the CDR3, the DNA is TGTGCCAGCAGTTTAGGGGACAGTTCACTATATAGCAATCAGCCCCAGCATTTT. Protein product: CASSLGDSSLYSNQPQHF.

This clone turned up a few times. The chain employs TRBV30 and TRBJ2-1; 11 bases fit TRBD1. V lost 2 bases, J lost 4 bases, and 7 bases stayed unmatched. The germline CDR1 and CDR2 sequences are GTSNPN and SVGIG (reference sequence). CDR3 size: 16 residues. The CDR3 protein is CAWSPPGTGGYNEQFF. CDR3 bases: TGTGCCTGGAGTCCCCCCGGGACAGGGGGTTACAATGAGCAGTTCTTC.

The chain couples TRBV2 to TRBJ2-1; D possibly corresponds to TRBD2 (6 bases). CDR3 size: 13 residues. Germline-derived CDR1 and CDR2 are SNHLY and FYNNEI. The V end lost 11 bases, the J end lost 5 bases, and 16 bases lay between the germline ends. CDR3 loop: CAVITGRHNEQFF. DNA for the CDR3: TGTGCCGTTATTACCGGGAGACACAATGAGCAGTTCTTC.

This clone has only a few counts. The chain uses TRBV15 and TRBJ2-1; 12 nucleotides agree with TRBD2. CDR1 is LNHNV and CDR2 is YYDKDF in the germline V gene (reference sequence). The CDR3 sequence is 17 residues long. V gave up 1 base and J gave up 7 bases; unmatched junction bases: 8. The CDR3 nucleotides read TGTGCCACCAGCAGAGGGGGAACTAGCGGGAGGTTAAATGAGCAGTTCTTC. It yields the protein CATSRGGTSGRLNEQFF.

The CDR3 sequence: CASSQNRDHTEAFF. CDR3 coding DNA: TGTGCCAGCAGCCAGAACAGGGATCACACTGAAGCTTTCTTT. The chain carries TRBV4-2 and TRBJ1-1, with TRBD1 as a possible D gene (6 bases). Germline CDR1 reads LGHNA; CDR2 reads YNFKEQ. The CDR3 runs 14 residues. The V gene lost 3 bases and the J gene lost 3 bases, with 11 bases spanning the gap.

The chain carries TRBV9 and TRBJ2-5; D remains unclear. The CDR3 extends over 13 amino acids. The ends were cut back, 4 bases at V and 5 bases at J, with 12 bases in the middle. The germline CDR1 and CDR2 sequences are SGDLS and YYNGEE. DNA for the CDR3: TGTGCCAGCAGCCCACGGTACTCGGAGACCCAGTACTTC. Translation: CASSPRYSETQYF.

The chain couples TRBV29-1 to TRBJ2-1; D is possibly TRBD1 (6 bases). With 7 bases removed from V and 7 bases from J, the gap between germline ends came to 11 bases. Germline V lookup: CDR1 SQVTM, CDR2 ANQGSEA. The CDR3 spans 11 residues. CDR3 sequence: CSGAGQNEQFF. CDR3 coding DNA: TGCAGCGGCGCAGGACAGAATGAGCAGTTCTTC.

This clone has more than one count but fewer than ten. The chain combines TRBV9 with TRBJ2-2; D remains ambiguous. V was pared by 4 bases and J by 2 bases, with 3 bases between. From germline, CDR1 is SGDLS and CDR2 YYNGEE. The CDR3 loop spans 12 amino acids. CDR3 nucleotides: TGTGCCAGCAGCCCAAACACCGGGGAGCTGTTTTTT. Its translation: CASSPNTGELFF.

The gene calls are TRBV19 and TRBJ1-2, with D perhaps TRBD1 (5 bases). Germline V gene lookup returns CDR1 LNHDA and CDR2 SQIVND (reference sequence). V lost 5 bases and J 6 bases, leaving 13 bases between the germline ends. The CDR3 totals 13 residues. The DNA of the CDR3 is TGTGCCAGTAGTCCAGGGATATCGGATGGCTACACCTTC. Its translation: CASSPGISDGYTF.

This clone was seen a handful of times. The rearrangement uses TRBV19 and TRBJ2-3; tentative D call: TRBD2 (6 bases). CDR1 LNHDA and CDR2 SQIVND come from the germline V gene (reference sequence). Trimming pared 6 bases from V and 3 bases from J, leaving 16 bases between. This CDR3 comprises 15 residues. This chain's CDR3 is CASSSSGLQTDTQYF. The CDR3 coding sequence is TGTGCCAGTAGCAGTAGCGGACTCCAAACAGATACGCAGTATTTT.

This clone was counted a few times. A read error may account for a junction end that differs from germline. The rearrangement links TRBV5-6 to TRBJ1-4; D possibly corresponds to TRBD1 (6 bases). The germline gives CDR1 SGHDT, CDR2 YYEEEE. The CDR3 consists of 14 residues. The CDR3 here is CASTSPGVDENLFF. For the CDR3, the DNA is TGTGCCAGCACCTCACCAGGGGTTGATGAAAACCTGTTTTTT.

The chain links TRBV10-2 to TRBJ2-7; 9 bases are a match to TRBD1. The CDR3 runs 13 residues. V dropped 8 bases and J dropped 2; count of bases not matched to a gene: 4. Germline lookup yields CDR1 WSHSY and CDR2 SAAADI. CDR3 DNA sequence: TGCGCCAGCGCGGGACAGGGCGCCTACGAGCAGTACTTC. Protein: CASAGQGAYEQYF.

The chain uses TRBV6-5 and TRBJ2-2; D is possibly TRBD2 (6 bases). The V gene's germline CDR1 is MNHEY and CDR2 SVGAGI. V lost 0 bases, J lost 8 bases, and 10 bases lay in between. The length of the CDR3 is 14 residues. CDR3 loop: CASSYSSGGGELFF. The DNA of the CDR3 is TGTGCCAGCAGTTACTCGAGTGGAGGGGGGGAGCTGTTTTTT.

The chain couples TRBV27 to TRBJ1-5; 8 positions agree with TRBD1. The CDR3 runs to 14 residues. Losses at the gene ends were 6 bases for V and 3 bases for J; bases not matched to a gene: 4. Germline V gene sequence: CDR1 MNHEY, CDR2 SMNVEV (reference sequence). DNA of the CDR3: TGTGCCAGCAGCCAGACAGGGGCCAATCAGCCCCAGCATTTT. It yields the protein CASSQTGANQPQHF.

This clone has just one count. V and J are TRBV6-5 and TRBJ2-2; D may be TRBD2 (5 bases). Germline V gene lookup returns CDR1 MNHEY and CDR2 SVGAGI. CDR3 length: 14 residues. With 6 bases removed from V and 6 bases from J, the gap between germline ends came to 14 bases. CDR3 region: CASSRMTTPGELFF. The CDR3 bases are TGTGCCAGCAGCCGTATGACTACTCCCGGGGAGCTGTTTTTT.

The CDR3 DNA sequence: TGTGCCAGCACGGCCTTTTCAGGGGGCGCGCGGGGCTACACCTTC. Translation: CASTAFSGGARGYTF. The rearrangement links TRBV7-9 to TRBJ1-2; 8 bases are a match to TRBD1. V lost 7 bases, J lost 8 bases, and 15 bases stayed unmatched. Germline values: CDR1 SEHNR, CDR2 FQNEAQ (reference sequence). The CDR3 runs to 15 residues.

CDR3 residues: CASSFSTGRDEQYF. The CDR3 DNA is TGTGCCAGCAGTTTTTCGACAGGCCGGGACGAGCAGTACTTC. The V and J genes are TRBV28 and TRBJ2-7; TRBD1 is a possible D gene (6 bases). The CDR3 consists of 14 residues. Per germline, CDR1 MDHEN and CDR2 SYDVKM. V lost 3 bases and J lost 5, with 14 bases in between.

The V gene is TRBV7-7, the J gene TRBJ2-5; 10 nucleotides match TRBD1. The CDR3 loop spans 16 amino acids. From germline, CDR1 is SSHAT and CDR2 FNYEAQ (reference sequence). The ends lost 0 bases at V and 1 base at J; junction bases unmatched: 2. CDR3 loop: CASSLAGQGFQETQYF. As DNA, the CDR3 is TGTGCCAGCAGCTTAGCGGGACAGGGGTTCCAAGAGACCCAGTACTTC.

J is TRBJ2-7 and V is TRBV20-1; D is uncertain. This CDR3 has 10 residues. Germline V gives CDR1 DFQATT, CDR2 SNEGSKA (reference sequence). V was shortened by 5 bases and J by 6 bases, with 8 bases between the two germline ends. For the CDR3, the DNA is TGCAGTGCTGGTGCGATCGAGCAGTACTTC. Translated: CSAGAIEQYF.

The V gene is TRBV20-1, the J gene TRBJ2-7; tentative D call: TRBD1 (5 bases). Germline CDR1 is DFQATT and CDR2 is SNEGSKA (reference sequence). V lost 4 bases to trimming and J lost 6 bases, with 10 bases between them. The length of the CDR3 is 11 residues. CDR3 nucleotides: TGCAGTGCTACCCAGGGTATCGAGCAGTACTTC. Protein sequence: CSATQGIEQYF.

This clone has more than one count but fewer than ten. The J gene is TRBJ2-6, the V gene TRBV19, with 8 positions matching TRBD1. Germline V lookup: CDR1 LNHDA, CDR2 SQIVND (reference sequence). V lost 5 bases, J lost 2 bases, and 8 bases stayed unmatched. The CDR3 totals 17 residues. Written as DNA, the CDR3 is TGTGCCAGTAGTCCCGGACAGGGAACCCCTGGGGCCAACGTCCTGACTTTC. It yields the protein CASSPGQGTPGANVLTF.

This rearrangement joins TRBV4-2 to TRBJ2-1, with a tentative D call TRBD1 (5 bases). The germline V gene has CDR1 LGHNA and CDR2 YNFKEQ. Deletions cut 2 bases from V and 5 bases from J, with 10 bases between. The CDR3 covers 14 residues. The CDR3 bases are TGTGCCAGCAGCCAACAGGGCCGCAACAATGAGCAGTTCTTC. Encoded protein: CASSQQGRNNEQFF.

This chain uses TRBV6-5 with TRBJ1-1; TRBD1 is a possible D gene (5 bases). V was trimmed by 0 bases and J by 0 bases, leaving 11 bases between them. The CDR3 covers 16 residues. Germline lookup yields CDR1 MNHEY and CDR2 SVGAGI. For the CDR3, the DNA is TGTGCCAGCAGTTACTCGTCTAACAGGTTGAACACTGAAGCTTTCTTT. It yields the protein CASSYSSNRLNTEAFF.

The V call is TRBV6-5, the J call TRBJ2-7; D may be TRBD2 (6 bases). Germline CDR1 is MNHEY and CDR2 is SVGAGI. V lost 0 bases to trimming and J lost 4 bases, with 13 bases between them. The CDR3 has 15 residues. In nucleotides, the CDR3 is TGTGCCAGCAGTTACTCGGGGGGTGGAGGGTACGAGCAGTACTTC. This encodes CASSYSGGGGYEQYF.

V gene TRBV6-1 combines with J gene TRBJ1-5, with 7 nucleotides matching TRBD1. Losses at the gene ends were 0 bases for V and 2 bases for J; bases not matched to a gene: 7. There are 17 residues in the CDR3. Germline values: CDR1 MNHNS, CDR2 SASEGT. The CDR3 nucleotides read TGTGCCAGCAGTGAAGCGCTTCGTGGGACAGGCAATCAGCCCCAGCATTTT. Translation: CASSEALRGTGNQPQHF.

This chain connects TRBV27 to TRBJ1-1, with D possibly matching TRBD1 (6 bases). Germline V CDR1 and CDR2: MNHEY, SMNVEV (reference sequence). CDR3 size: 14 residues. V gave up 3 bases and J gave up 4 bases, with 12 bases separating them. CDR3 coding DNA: TGTGCCAGCAGTTTCAGGGCAGGGGTCACTGAAGCTTTCTTT. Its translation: CASSFRAGVTEAFF.

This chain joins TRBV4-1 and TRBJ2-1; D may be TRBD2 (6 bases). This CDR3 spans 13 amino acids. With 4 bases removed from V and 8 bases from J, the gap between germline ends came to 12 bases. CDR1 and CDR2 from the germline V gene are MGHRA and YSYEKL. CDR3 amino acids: CASSPGTSYEQFF. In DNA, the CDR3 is TGCGCCAGCAGCCCAGGCACTAGCTATGAGCAGTTCTTC.